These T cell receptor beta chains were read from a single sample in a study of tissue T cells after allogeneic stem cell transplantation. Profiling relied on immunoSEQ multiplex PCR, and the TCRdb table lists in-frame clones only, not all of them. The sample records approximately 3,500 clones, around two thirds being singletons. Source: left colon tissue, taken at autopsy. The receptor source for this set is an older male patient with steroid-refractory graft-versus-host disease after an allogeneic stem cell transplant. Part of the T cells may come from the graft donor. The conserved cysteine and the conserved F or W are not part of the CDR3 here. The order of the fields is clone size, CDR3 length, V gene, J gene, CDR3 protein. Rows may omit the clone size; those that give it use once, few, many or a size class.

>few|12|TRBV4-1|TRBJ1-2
ASSHNRDHYGYT
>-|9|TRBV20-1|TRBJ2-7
SASPTYEQY
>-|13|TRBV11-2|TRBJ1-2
ASSLRQDSNYGYT
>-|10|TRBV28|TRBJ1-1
ASSLGGPEAF
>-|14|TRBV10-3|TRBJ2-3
AIAPGQGPSTDTQY
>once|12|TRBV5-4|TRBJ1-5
ASSVSGSNQPQH
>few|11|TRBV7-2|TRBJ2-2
ASSSLNTGELF
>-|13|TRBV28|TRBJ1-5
ASSFNGRGDQPQH
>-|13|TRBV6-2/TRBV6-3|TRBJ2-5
ASSYDRAGWETQY
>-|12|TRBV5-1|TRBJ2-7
ASSFNRESYEQY
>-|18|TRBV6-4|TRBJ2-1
ASRPIGTGGQLPTYNEQF
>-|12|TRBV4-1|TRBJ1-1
ASSRNRRGDEAF
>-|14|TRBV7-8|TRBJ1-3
ASSLVTRLSGNTIY
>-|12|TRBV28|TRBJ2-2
ASRDTRETGELF
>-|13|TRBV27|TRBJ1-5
ASSLKGPGIMAQH
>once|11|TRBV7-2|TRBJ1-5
ASSLGVNQPQH
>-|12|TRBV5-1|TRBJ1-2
ASSLGEKDYGYT
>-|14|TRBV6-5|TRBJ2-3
ASSYSSARDTDTQY